Listed below are T cell receptor beta chains from one sample, sequenced in a study of T cells in Graves' hyperthyroidism and ophthalmopathy. TCRdb processed the multiplex PCR reads anew with MiXCR; each CDR3 protein has one entry. The table shows roughly 750,000 distinct CDR3 sequences, with roughly 17% occurring only once. Sequencing was performed on blood. These receptor sequences come from a young man with Graves' hyperthyroidism. Both conserved end residues are part of each CDR3. The order of the fields is V gene, J gene, CDR3 length, CDR3 protein.

V: TRBV28
J: TRBJ2-4
length: 16
CDR3: CASSLWSQGAKNIQYF

V: TRBV3-1
J: TRBJ2-7
length: 16
CDR3: CASSQVEGPESYEQYF

V: TRBV29-1
J: TRBJ2-2
length: 14
CDR3: CSVYFSGTTGELFF

V: TRBV2
J: TRBJ2-1
length: 13
CDR3: CASSVLSMDEQFF

V: TRBV27
J: TRBJ2-5
length: 16
CDR3: CASSPGTVPNQETQYF

V: TRBV9
J: TRBJ2-7
length: 12
CDR3: CTSSVRLGEQYF

V: TRBV18
J: TRBJ1-1
length: 16
CDR3: CASSLNLGNTDTEAFF

V: TRBV9
J: TRBJ2-3
length: 15
CDR3: CASSPGSGMGDTQYF

V: TRBV29-1
J: TRBJ2-7
length: 13
CDR3: CSVETGLVPEQYF

V: TRBV20-1
J: TRBJ2-7
length: 17
CDR3: CSASSATGRRLTGEQYF

V: TRBV3-1
J: TRBJ2-5
length: 14
CDR3: CASSRGRYQETQYF

V: TRBV20-1
J: TRBJ2-1
length: 17
CDR3: CSAANGPSGGSYNEQFF

V: TRBV29-1
J: TRBJ2-7
length: 14
CDR3: CSVDGPGDSYEQYF

V: TRBV6-2/TRBV6-3
J: TRBJ2-1
length: 16
CDR3: CASSYFGSGWNHEQFF